This is a list of T cell receptor beta chains from one sample in a study of beta chain features in type 1 diabetes. Libraries were prepared by immunoSEQ multiplex PCR; TCRdb keeps only in-frame clonotypes and omits some of them. The sample consists of about 250,000 clones, 13% to 15% of them appearing once. Sequencing input: naive CD4+ T cells from blood. The receptors here all came from a woman in her thirties or forties in good health. CDR3s include the opening cysteine and the closing phenylalanine or tryptophan. The D gene is left open where the match is weak. The size of a clone is reported for some rows only, either as once, few or many, or as a class for expanded clones.

clone size: few
V gene: TRBV6-5
D gene: TRBD2
J gene: TRBJ2-1
CDR3 DNA: TGTGCCAGCAGAGCGGGGGCGATCAATGAGCAGTTCTTC
CDR3 protein: CASRAGAINEQFF

clone size: few
V gene: TRBV28
D gene: .
J gene: TRBJ2-5
CDR3 DNA: TGTGCCAGCAATAGGCGGGACAACAGGGGCCAAGAGACCCAGTACTTC
CDR3 protein: CASNRRDNRGQETQYF

clone size: .
V gene: TRBV28
D gene: .
J gene: TRBJ1-1
CDR3 DNA: TGTGCCAGCATCTCGGCAGGTTCGGGAAACACTGAAGCTTTCTTT
CDR3 protein: CASISAGSGNTEAFF

clone size: .
V gene: TRBV9
D gene: TRBD1
J gene: TRBJ2-7
CDR3 DNA: TGTGCCAGCAGCGTTAGAGGACAGGGACTTTACGAGCAGTACTTC
CDR3 protein: CASSVRGQGLYEQYF

clone size: few
V gene: TRBV6-5
D gene: TRBD1
J gene: TRBJ2-7
CDR3 DNA: TGTGCCAGCAGTGGGACAGTTTCCTACGAGCAGTACTTC
CDR3 protein: CASSGTVSYEQYF

clone size: few
V gene: TRBV27
D gene: .
J gene: TRBJ2-3
CDR3 DNA: TGTGCCAGCAGTGTCCAAGATACGCAGTATTTT
CDR3 protein: CASSVQDTQYF

clone size: many
V gene: TRBV18
D gene: TRBD2
J gene: TRBJ2-1
CDR3 DNA: TGTGCCAGCTCACCATCGAGCGGGGACAATGAGCAGTTCTTC
CDR3 protein: CASSPSSGDNEQFF

clone size: few
V gene: TRBV7-2
D gene: .
J gene: TRBJ2-1
CDR3 DNA: TGTGCCAGCAGCTTAGTAGGGACACCGAGCTCCTACAATGAGCAGTTCTTC
CDR3 protein: CASSLVGTPSSYNEQFF

clone size: .
V gene: TRBV2
D gene: TRBD1
J gene: TRBJ1-5
CDR3 DNA: TGTGCCAGCATGTCGGGACAGGGGACGAATCAGCCCCAGCATTTT
CDR3 protein: CASMSGQGTNQPQHF

clone size: few
V gene: TRBV19
D gene: TRBD2
J gene: TRBJ2-5
CDR3 DNA: TGTGCCAGTAGTATCCTTAGCGGGTCCATCGTGGGGACCCAGTACTTC
CDR3 protein: CASSILSGSIVGTQYF

clone size: few
V gene: TRBV6-6
D gene: TRBD1
J gene: TRBJ2-6
CDR3 DNA: TGTGCCAGCAGCGAACCTGAGAGGGGGCCAGCCAACGTCCTGACTTTC
CDR3 protein: CASSEPERGPANVLTF

clone size: .
V gene: TRBV6-4
D gene: TRBD1
J gene: TRBJ1-5
CDR3 DNA: TGTGCCAGCAGTCCGGACAGGGAGGTGGGTCAGCCCCAGCATTTT
CDR3 protein: CASSPDREVGQPQHF

clone size: .
V gene: TRBV12-2
D gene: .
J gene: TRBJ2-7
CDR3 DNA: TGTGGGACTTCTTCCTACGAGCAGTACTTC
CDR3 protein: CGTSSYEQYF

clone size: few
V gene: TRBV7-7
D gene: .
J gene: TRBJ2-2
CDR3 DNA: TGTGCCAGCAGCTTCGGGGGGCACACCGGGGAGCTGTTTTTT
CDR3 protein: CASSFGGHTGELFF

clone size: .
V gene: TRBV18
D gene: TRBD2
J gene: TRBJ2-7
CDR3 DNA: TGTGCCAGCTCCCTGGGACTAGCGAACATCTACGAGCAGTACTTC
CDR3 protein: CASSLGLANIYEQYF

clone size: few
V gene: TRBV2
D gene: TRBD1
J gene: TRBJ1-1
CDR3 DNA: TGTGCCAGCAGGGGGACGGGGACAGTCAAAGGGAACACTGAAGCTTTCTTT
CDR3 protein: CASRGTGTVKGNTEAFF

clone size: .
V gene: TRBV7-9
D gene: .
J gene: TRBJ2-1
CDR3 DNA: TGTGCCAGCAGCTTAGGATTTCGCAGGGCAACCTCCTACAATGAGCAGTTCTTC
CDR3 protein: CASSLGFRRATSYNEQFF

clone size: .
V gene: TRBV19
D gene: TRBD1
J gene: TRBJ1-1
CDR3 DNA: TGTGCCAGTAGACTTCCAGGGGGTTTCGGCACTGAAGCTTTCTTT
CDR3 protein: CASRLPGGFGTEAFF

clone size: many
V gene: TRBV7-9
D gene: .
J gene: TRBJ2-1
CDR3 DNA: TGTGCCAGCAGCCCCGGGATTGAGCAGTTCTTC
CDR3 protein: CASSPGIEQFF

clone size: .
V gene: TRBV10-3
D gene: TRBD2
J gene: TRBJ2-7
CDR3 DNA: TGTGCCATCAGCACTAGCGGGGGGCAGGGGGAGCAGTACTTC
CDR3 protein: CAISTSGGQGEQYF

clone size: few
V gene: TRBV29-1
D gene: .
J gene: TRBJ1-1
CDR3 DNA: TGCAGCGTTGGGGCGGGGGCACCTGAAGCTTTCTTT
CDR3 protein: CSVGAGAPEAFF

clone size: few
V gene: TRBV9
D gene: .
J gene: TRBJ2-5
CDR3 DNA: TGTGCCAGCAGCGTCAGTTGGCGGGGCTCAGAGACCCAGTACTTC
CDR3 protein: CASSVSWRGSETQYF

clone size: few
V gene: TRBV5-4
D gene: .
J gene: TRBJ2-7
CDR3 DNA: TGTGCCAGCAGCCCCGGGACTTCCAACGAGCAGTACTTC
CDR3 protein: CASSPGTSNEQYF

clone size: .
V gene: TRBV7-6
D gene: TRBD1
J gene: TRBJ1-2
CDR3 DNA: TGTGCCAGCAGCTTAGGGACAGGAGGCGGCTATGGCTACACCTTC
CDR3 protein: CASSLGTGGGYGYTF

clone size: few
V gene: TRBV23-1
D gene: .
J gene: TRBJ1-4
CDR3 DNA: TGCGCCAGCAGTCATCGGGGGAACAATGAAAAACTGTTTTTT
CDR3 protein: CASSHRGNNEKLFF

clone size: few
V gene: TRBV5-4
D gene: TRBD1
J gene: TRBJ2-1
CDR3 DNA: TGTGCCAGCAGCTTGACGGACAGGGCTTTGAAGCAGTTCTTC
CDR3 protein: CASSLTDRALKQFF

clone size: .
V gene: TRBV5-4
D gene: .
J gene: TRBJ2-5
CDR3 DNA: TGTGCCAGCAGCTACAGGCTTGGCCTTGGGGAGACCCAGTACTTC
CDR3 protein: CASSYRLGLGETQYF

clone size: few
V gene: TRBV18
D gene: TRBD1
J gene: TRBJ1-1
CDR3 DNA: TGTGCCAGCTCACCACGCACAGGGGTTGCTGAAGCTTTCTTT
CDR3 protein: CASSPRTGVAEAFF

clone size: .
V gene: TRBV2
D gene: .
J gene: TRBJ2-7
CDR3 DNA: TGTGCCAGCAGTGAGATAGTAGATTTTGGCTACGAGCAGTACTTC
CDR3 protein: CASSEIVDFGYEQYF

clone size: .
V gene: TRBV4-2
D gene: .
J gene: TRBJ1-3
CDR3 DNA: TGTGCCAGCAGCGAGGAGTTCTCTGGAAACACCATATATTTT
CDR3 protein: CASSEEFSGNTIYF

clone size: few
V gene: TRBV18
D gene: TRBD1
J gene: TRBJ2-7
CDR3 DNA: TGTGCCAGCTCACCGGACAGGTCCAACGAGCAGTACTTC
CDR3 protein: CASSPDRSNEQYF

clone size: few
V gene: TRBV27
D gene: .
J gene: TRBJ2-7
CDR3 DNA: TGTGCCAGCAGTTTAGGGGGGATCTTCTACGAGCAGTACTTC
CDR3 protein: CASSLGGIFYEQYF

clone size: .
V gene: TRBV5-1
D gene: .
J gene: TRBJ2-3
CDR3 DNA: TGCGCCAGCACCTGGGGCTATTCGGATACGCAGTATTTT
CDR3 protein: CASTWGYSDTQYF

clone size: few
V gene: TRBV28
D gene: .
J gene: TRBJ2-6
CDR3 DNA: TGTGCCAGCAGTTTGTCCCATTCTGGGGCCAACGTCCTGACTTTC
CDR3 protein: CASSLSHSGANVLTF

clone size: .
V gene: TRBV18
D gene: .
J gene: TRBJ1-1
CDR3 DNA: TGTGCCAGCTCACGAACGGGAATGAACACTGAAGCTTTCTTT
CDR3 protein: CASSRTGMNTEAFF

clone size: few
V gene: TRBV11-2
D gene: .
J gene: TRBJ1-2
CDR3 DNA: TGTGCCAGCAGCTTAGTCACAGGGATCGGCTATGGCTACACCTTC
CDR3 protein: CASSLVTGIGYGYTF

clone size: few
V gene: TRBV14
D gene: TRBD2
J gene: TRBJ2-5
CDR3 DNA: TGTGCCAGCGCGCCGGGGATAGCGGGGTCGGGAGAGACCCAGTACTTC
CDR3 protein: CASAPGIAGSGETQYF

clone size: .
V gene: TRBV7-2
D gene: .
J gene: TRBJ1-6
CDR3 DNA: TGTGCCAGCAGCCCCCGGACAGAACGAGTCGGCTCACCCCTCCACTTT
CDR3 protein: CASSPRTERVGSPLHF

clone size: few
V gene: TRBV28
D gene: .
J gene: TRBJ2-3
CDR3 DNA: TGTGCCAGCAACCTTAGCGGAGGGAGTGGTTCAGATACGCAGTATTTT
CDR3 protein: CASNLSGGSGSDTQYF

clone size: .
V gene: TRBV27
D gene: .
J gene: TRBJ2-5
CDR3 DNA: TGTGCCAGCAGAAGGGACCCCGGAGGGCCCCAAGAGACCCAGTACTTC
CDR3 protein: CASRRDPGGPQETQYF

clone size: .
V gene: TRBV18
D gene: .
J gene: TRBJ2-7
CDR3 DNA: TGTGCCAGCTCACCAATCGACGGACACTACGAGCAGTACTTC
CDR3 protein: CASSPIDGHYEQYF

clone size: few
V gene: TRBV20-1
D gene: .
J gene: TRBJ1-1
CDR3 DNA: TGCAGTGCCAAGGCGGTGAATTGGATTTTCTTT
CDR3 protein: CSAKAVNWIFF

clone size: .
V gene: TRBV9
D gene: TRBD1
J gene: TRBJ2-5
CDR3 DNA: TGTGCCAGCAGCGTCACAGGGGAGGAGACCCAGTACTTC
CDR3 protein: CASSVTGEETQYF

clone size: .
V gene: TRBV25-1
D gene: TRBD1
J gene: TRBJ2-2
CDR3 DNA: TGTGCCAGCAGTGGGACAGGGGGCACCGGGGAGCTGTTTTTT
CDR3 protein: CASSGTGGTGELFF

clone size: .
V gene: TRBV7-9
D gene: .
J gene: TRBJ2-5
CDR3 DNA: TGTGCCAGCAGCTTAGTCCTGGGGCGGGAGACCCAGTACTTC
CDR3 protein: CASSLVLGRETQYF

clone size: .
V gene: TRBV10-3
D gene: .
J gene: TRBJ2-7
CDR3 DNA: TGTGCCCTCAGCTCTGGCGGGTCCTACGAGCAGTACTTC
CDR3 protein: CALSSGGSYEQYF

clone size: .
V gene: TRBV5-1
D gene: TRBD2
J gene: TRBJ2-1
CDR3 DNA: TGCGCCAGCAGCTTGGCGCCTAGCGGGGGGGCTTACAATGAGCAGTTCTTC
CDR3 protein: CASSLAPSGGAYNEQFF

clone size: .
V gene: TRBV5-1
D gene: TRBD1
J gene: TRBJ2-5
CDR3 DNA: TGCGCCAGCAGGGAGGGACAGGGAGAGACCCAGTACTTC
CDR3 protein: CASREGQGETQYF

clone size: .
V gene: TRBV9
D gene: TRBD2
J gene: TRBJ2-3
CDR3 DNA: TGTGCCAGCAGCGTGGTAGCGGGGGGAACACACGGTACGCAGTATTTT
CDR3 protein: CASSVVAGGTHGTQYF

clone size: .
V gene: TRBV19
D gene: TRBD1
J gene: TRBJ2-5
CDR3 DNA: TGTGCCAGTATGGCGAGGGGGCCGGTCGGAGAGACCCAGTACTTC
CDR3 protein: CASMARGPVGETQYF

clone size: few
V gene: TRBV5-6
D gene: TRBD2
J gene: TRBJ2-1
CDR3 DNA: TGTGCCAGCAGCCTAGGACTAGGGCTGAGCAGTGAGCAGTTCTTC
CDR3 protein: CASSLGLGLSSEQFF

clone size: few
V gene: TRBV6-5
D gene: .
J gene: TRBJ2-3
CDR3 DNA: TGTGCCAGCACCTCAGTACCGTATAGCACAGATACGCAGTATTTT
CDR3 protein: CASTSVPYSTDTQYF

clone size: few
V gene: TRBV7-9
D gene: TRBD1
J gene: TRBJ1-1
CDR3 DNA: TGTGCCAGCAGCTCACAGGGGGACACTGAAGCTTTCTTT
CDR3 protein: CASSSQGDTEAFF